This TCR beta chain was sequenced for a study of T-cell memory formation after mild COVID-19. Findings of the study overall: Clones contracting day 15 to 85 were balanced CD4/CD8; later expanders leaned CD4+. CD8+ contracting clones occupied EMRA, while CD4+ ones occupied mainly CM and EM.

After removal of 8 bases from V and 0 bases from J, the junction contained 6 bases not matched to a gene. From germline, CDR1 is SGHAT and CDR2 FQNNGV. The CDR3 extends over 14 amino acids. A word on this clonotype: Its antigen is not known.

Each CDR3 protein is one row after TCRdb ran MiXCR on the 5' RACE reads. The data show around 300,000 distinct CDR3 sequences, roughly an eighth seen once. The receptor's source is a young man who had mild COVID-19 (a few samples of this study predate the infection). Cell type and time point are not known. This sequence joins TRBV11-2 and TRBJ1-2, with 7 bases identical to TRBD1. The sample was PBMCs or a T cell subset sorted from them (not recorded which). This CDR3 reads CASRSGTANYGYTF. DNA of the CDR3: TGTGCCAGCCGATCCGGGACAGCTAACTATGGCTACACCTTC. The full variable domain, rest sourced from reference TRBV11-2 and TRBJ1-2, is EAGVAQSPRYKIIEKRQSVAFWCNPISGHATLYWYQQILGQGPKLLIQFQNNGVVDDSQLPKDRFSAERLKGVDSTLKIQPAKLEDSAVYLCASRSGTANYGYTFGSGTRLTVV.